The clone carrying this TCR beta chain was detected a few times. Antigen unknown. These data belong to a study of beta chain features in type 1 diabetes. Study-wide results and caveats: All four CD4+ subsets from Type 1 diabetes patients carried moderately but significantly shorter TCRB CDR3s. Any HLA-type effect on TCRB rearrangement remained unresolved here.

Purities in excess of 95% were seen in all sorted populations. The study reverse transcribed the entire isolated RNA, so it sequenced expressed TCRB transcripts. Naive, central memory and regulatory T cell samples came to a mean of around 3.5 million reads. Profiling relied on immunoSEQ multiplex PCR, and the TCRdb table lists in-frame clones only, not all of them. Among about 900,000 clones listed, 15% to 20% were seen once. The CDR3 spans 13 residues. Germline lookup yields CDR1 SNHLY and CDR2 FYNNEI. Trimming left V 4 bases short and J 5 bases short, with 9 bases between. This chain joins TRBV2 and TRBJ2-1; the D gene is possibly TRBD1 (5 bases). Source material: naive CD4+ T cells from blood. The origin of this receptor is a woman aged 18-30 years in good health. The CDR3 loop is CASSVPRDNEQFF. The CDR3 DNA reads TGTGCCAGCAGTGTTCCCAGGGACAATGAGCAGTTCTTC.